The 12 T cell receptor beta chains presented below share a single source sample, sequenced in a study of T cells in Graves' hyperthyroidism and ophthalmopathy. Amplified TCR beta CDR3 regions came from RNA transcripts. Carried out on the TCR CDR3, a first-round RT-PCR used the HTBI primer set. TCRdb fed the multiplex PCR reads into MiXCR, producing one record per CDR3 protein. The sample has around 560,000 distinct CDR3 sequences; 16% are singletons. Material for sequencing was blood. The receptors come from a woman between 18 and 30 years old with Graves' hyperthyroidism.

This clonotype was seen many times. The chain is built from TRBV2 and TRBJ1-5; 9 nucleotides align to TRBD1. The CDR3 loop spans 15 amino acids. With V trimmed by 6 bases and J by 6 bases, 9 bases remained unmatched. Germline V gene lookup returns CDR1 SNHLY and CDR2 FYNNEI. The CDR3 spells CASREQGARGQPQHF. CDR3 coding DNA: TGTGCCAGCAGAGAACAGGGGGCGCGGGGTCAGCCCCAGCATTTT.

In this sample, this clonotype turned up a few times. CDR3 nucleotides: TGTGCCAGCAGCGTAGTTCAGGGCTTCTCTGGAAACACCATATATTTT. Amino acid sequence: CASSVVQGFSGNTIYF. The chain is built from TRBV9 and TRBJ1-3; a possible D gene is TRBD1 (5 bases). The CDR3 consists of 16 residues. V lost 0 bases to trimming and J lost 0 bases, with 10 bases between them. Germline CDR1 and CDR2: SGDLS and YYNGEE.

This clonotype occurred a few times. The genes are TRBV24-1 and TRBJ2-2, with TRBD2 matching over 9 bases. V shed 5 bases, J shed 4 bases, and the junction held 4 bases outside the gene matches. CDR3 length: 15 residues. In germline, CDR1 is KGHDR, CDR2 SFDVKD. The CDR3 DNA reads TGTGCCACCAGTGGCGGGAGGGCCGTCACCGGGGAGCTGTTTTTT. This translates into CATSGGRAVTGELFF.

With respect to this clonotype: A read error may produce the germline difference seen at one junction end. The chain recombines TRBV11-2 with TRBJ1-1, with 7 bases that match TRBD1. This CDR3 spans 15 amino acids. Germline values: CDR1 SGHAT, CDR2 FQNNGV. CDR3 nucleotides: TGCGCCAGGAGCCCACGGGACAGCGGGAACACTGAAGCTTTCTTT. Translated, it gives CARSPRDSGNTEAFF.

The chain carries TRBV3-1 and TRBJ1-3; TRBD1 aligns across 8 bases. Unmatched junction bases numbered 8, after V lost 4 bases and J lost 0 bases. Germline values: CDR1 LGHDT, CDR2 YNNKEL (reference sequence). The CDR3 extends over 17 amino acids. CDR3 DNA sequence: TGTGCCAGCAGCCCCGGACAGGGCCCCTTCTCTGGAAACACCATATATTTT. Protein product: CASSPGQGPFSGNTIYF.

This clonotype was observed a handful of times. The J gene is TRBJ2-2, the V gene TRBV4-2, with a tentative D call TRBD1 (5 bases). Per germline, CDR1 LGHNA and CDR2 YNFKEQ. Trimming shortened V by 0 bases and J by 2 bases, and 13 bases separated the two germline ends. The length of the CDR3 is 17 residues. CDR3 in DNA: TGTGCCAGCAGCCAAGATGCGCGGACACTTAACACCGGGGAGCTGTTTTTT. Its protein product is CASSQDARTLNTGELFF.

With respect to this clonotype: This CDR3 is missing its conserved last phenylalanine or tryptophan, likely due to a read error. The chain is built from TRBV11-3 and TRBJ1-6, with D uncertain. V was cut by 0 bases and J by 9 bases, with 6 bases left in between. CDR3 size: 13 residues. CDR1 and CDR2 (germline): SGHNT, YENEEA. The CDR3 loop is CASSLDSPSPLHV. Written as DNA, the CDR3 is TGTGCCAGCAGCTTAGATTCGCCTTCACCCCTCCACGTT.

This clonotype appeared a single time. A junction end diverges from the germline sequence, so it may reflect a read error. The V and J genes are TRBV15 and TRBJ1-3, with TRBD1 as a possible D gene (6 bases). Germline V gene sequence: CDR1 LNHNV, CDR2 YYDKDF (reference sequence). The CDR3 covers 16 residues. The CDR3 protein is CAASGGQSSSGNTIYF. In nucleotides, the CDR3 is TGTGCCGCCAGCGGCGGACAGAGCAGCTCTGGAAACACCATATATTTT.

This clonotype was seen only a few times. The chain combines TRBV19 with TRBJ2-4; TRBD1 agrees at 8 bases. There are 16 residues in the CDR3. The V gene's germline CDR1 is LNHDA and CDR2 SQIVND (reference sequence). The V and J ends lost 4 bases and 7 bases, in that order; junction bases with no gene match: 12. CDR3 DNA sequence: TGTGCCAGTAGTACGCCAGGGGGCGATGGTGGTAACATTCAGTACTTC. The encoded protein is CASSTPGGDGGNIQYF.

This clonotype was recorded at least ten times. This chain joins TRBV11-2 and TRBJ1-1, with a weak D call TRBD1 (6 bases). Trimming left V 2 bases short and J 3 bases short, with 10 bases between. This CDR3 has 14 residues. The germline V gene encodes CDR1 SGHAT and CDR2 FQNNGV. In DNA, the CDR3 is TGTGCCAGCAGCTTATCAGGGGCCTACACTGAAGCTTTCTTT. This codes for CASSLSGAYTEAFF.

This chain uses TRBV18 with TRBJ2-1; unclear D gene. This CDR3 comprises 16 residues. V was shortened by 2 bases and J by 8 bases, with 19 bases between the two germline ends. The germline V gene has CDR1 KGHSH and CDR2 LQKENI. CDR3 nucleotides: TGTGCCAGCTCACCAGTGGGTGCGAAAAGTTTCGATGAGCAGTTCTTC. It translates to CASSPVGAKSFDEQFF.

CDR3 amino acids: CASRDTLAGGYEQYF. The CDR3 nucleotides read TGTGCCAGCAGAGATACATTAGCGGGAGGCTACGAGCAGTACTTC. The chain combines TRBV2 with TRBJ2-7, with 10 bases lining up with TRBD2. From germline, CDR1 is SNHLY and CDR2 FYNNEI. The CDR3 is 15 residues long. Losses at the gene ends were 6 bases for V and 3 bases for J; bases not matched to a gene: 8.